A selection of T cell receptor beta chains follows, all from one sample in a study of shared clonotypes between healthy human individuals. Repertoires were generated with immunoSEQ multiplex PCR, while TCRdb's copy carries only in-frame clones and drops some. This table has some 120,000 clones, under 70% appearing once. Sequences were obtained from memory CD8+ T cells sorted from blood. These receptors came from a woman aged 25 to 39 in good health. Both conserved end residues are part of each CDR3. The D gene is left open where the match is weak. Only some rows state a clone size, as once, few, many or a class for expanded clones.

V: TRBV5-4; J: TRBJ2-1; size: -; D: TRBD2; CDR3: CASSRRTSGSSHEQFF; DNA: TGTGCCAGCAGCCGGAGGACTAGCGGGAGTAGCCATGAGCAGTTCTTC
V: TRBV19; J: TRBJ2-1; size: few; D: TRBD2; CDR3: CASRFRGGSENEQFF; DNA: TGTGCCAGTAGGTTTAGGGGAGGGTCTGAGAATGAGCAGTTCTTC
V: TRBV15; J: TRBJ1-5; size: few; D: TRBD1; CDR3: CATSGLWTGSNQPQHF; DNA: TGTGCCACCAGCGGTCTATGGACAGGGAGCAATCAGCCCCAGCATTTT
V: TRBV9; J: TRBJ2-1; size: -; D: -; CDR3: CASSEPGLANNEQFF; DNA: TGTGCCAGCAGCGAACCGGGACTGGCAAACAATGAGCAGTTCTTC
V: TRBV4-1; J: TRBJ1-5; size: -; D: -; CDR3: CASSSQGGAGSNQPQHF; DNA: TGCGCCAGCAGCTCCCAAGGGGGGGCGGGGAGCAATCAGCCCCAGCATTTT
V: TRBV6-5; J: TRBJ2-7; size: few; D: TRBD1; CDR3: CASSYLPTGADEQYF; DNA: TGTGCCAGCAGTTACCTACCGACAGGGGCGGACGAGCAGTACTTC
V: TRBV29-1; J: TRBJ2-3; size: -; D: -; CDR3: CSVDFFSRAISTDTQYF; DNA: TGCAGCGTTGATTTTTTTTCCAGGGCCATTAGCACAGATACGCAGTATTTT
V: TRBV27; J: TRBJ2-1; size: many; D: -; CDR3: CASSSPIDKSYNEQFF; DNA: TGTGCCAGCAGTTCTCCCATCGACAAATCCTACAATGAGCAGTTCTTC
V: TRBV21-1; J: TRBJ2-2; size: many; D: -; CDR3: CATAPGTSGRAVTGELFF; DNA: TGTGCCACCGCGCCCGGGACTAGCGGGAGGGCGGTCACCGGGGAGCTGTTTTTT
V: TRBV15; J: TRBJ2-3; size: -; D: -; CDR3: CATSRAIKRVVSDTQYF; DNA: TGTGCCACCAGCAGAGCGATAAAGCGGGTCGTCTCAGATACGCAGTATTTT
V: TRBV2; J: TRBJ1-1; size: many; D: -; CDR3: CASSDGGRTEAFF; DNA: TGTGCCAGCAGCGACGGGGGGAGAACTGAAGCTTTCTTT
V: TRBV11-2; J: TRBJ2-1; size: -; D: TRBD2; CDR3: CASSLAGVGYNEQFF; DNA: TGTGCCAGCAGCCTCGCGGGAGTGGGTTACAATGAGCAGTTCTTC
V: TRBV6-4; J: TRBJ2-3; size: -; D: -; CDR3: CASSDSVGGADTQYF; DNA: TGTGCCAGCAGTGACTCGGTTGGGGGAGCAGATACGCAGTATTTT
V: TRBV6-5; J: TRBJ2-3; size: many; D: -; CDR3: CASSYSIQVPGDTQYF; DNA: TGTGCCAGCAGTTACTCGATTCAGGTTCCGGGAGATACGCAGTATTTT
V: TRBV5-1; J: TRBJ2-3; size: -; D: -; CDR3: CASSETTGTDTQYF; DNA: TGCGCCAGCAGCGAGACGACTGGGACAGATACGCAGTATTTT
V: TRBV7-6; J: TRBJ2-7; size: -; D: -; CDR3: CASSLVTYEQYF; DNA: TGTGCCAGCAGCTTAGTCACCTACGAGCAGTACTTC